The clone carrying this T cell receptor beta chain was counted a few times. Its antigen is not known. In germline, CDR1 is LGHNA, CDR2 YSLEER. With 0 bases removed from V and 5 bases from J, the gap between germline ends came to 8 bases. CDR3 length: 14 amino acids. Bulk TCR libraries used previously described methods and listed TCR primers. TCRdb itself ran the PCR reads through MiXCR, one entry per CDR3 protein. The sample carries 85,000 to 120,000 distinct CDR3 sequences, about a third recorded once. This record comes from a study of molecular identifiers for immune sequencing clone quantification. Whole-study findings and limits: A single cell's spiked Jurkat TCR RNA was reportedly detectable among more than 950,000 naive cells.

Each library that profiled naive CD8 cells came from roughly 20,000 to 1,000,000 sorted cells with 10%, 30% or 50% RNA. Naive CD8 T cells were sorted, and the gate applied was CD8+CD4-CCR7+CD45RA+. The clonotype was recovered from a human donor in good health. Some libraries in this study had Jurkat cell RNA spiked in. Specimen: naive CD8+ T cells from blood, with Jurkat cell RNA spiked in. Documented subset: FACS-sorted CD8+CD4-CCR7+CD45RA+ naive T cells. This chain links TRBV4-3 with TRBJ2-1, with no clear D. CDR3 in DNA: TGCGCCAGCAGCCAAGACGGTCTTGACAATGAGCAGTTCTTC. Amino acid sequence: CASSQDGLDNEQFF.